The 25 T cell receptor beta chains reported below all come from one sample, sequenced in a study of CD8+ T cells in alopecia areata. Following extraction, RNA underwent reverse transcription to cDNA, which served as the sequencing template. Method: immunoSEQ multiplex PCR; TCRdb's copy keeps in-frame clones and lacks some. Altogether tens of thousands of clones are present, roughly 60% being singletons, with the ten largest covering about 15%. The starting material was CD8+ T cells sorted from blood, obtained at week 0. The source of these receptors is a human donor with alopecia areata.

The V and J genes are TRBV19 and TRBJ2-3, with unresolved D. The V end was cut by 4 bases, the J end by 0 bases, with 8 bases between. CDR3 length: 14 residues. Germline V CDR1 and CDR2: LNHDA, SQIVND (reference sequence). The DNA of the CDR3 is TGTGCCAGTAGTACCATCACGAGCACAGATACGCAGTATTTT. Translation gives CASSTITSTDTQYF.

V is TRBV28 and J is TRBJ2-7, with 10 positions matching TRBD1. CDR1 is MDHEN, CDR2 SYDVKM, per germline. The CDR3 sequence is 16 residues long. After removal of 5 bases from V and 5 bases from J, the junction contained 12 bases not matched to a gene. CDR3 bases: TGTGCCAGCAGTACCCCGCCGGGACAGGGGTTCAACGAGCAGTACTTC. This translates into CASSTPPGQGFNEQYF.

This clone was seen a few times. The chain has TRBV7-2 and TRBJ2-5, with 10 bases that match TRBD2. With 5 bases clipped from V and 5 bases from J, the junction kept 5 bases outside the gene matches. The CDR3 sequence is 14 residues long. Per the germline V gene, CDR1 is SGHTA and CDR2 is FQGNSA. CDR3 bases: TGTGCCAGCAGCGCTAGCGGGAGCCATGAGACCCAGTACTTC. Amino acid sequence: CASSASGSHETQYF. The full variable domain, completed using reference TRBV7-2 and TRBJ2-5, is GAGVSQSPSNKVTEKGKDVELRCDPISGHTALYWYRQSLGQGLEFLIYFQGNSAPDKSGLPSDRFSAERTGGSVSTLTIQRTQQEDSAVYLCASSASGSHETQYFGPGTRLLVL.

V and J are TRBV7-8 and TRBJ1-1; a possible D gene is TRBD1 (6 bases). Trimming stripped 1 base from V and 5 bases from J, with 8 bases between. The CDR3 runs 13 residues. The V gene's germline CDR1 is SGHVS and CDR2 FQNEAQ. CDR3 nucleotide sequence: TGTGCCAGCAGCTTAGACAGGGTTACTGAAGCTTTCTTT. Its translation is CASSLDRVTEAFF.

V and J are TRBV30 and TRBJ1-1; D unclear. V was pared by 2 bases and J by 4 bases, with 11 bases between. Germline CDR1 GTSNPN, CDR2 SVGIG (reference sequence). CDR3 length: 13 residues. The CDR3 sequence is CAWSLGSGTEAFF. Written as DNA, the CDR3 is TGTGCCTGGAGTTTGGGGAGTGGCACTGAAGCTTTCTTT.

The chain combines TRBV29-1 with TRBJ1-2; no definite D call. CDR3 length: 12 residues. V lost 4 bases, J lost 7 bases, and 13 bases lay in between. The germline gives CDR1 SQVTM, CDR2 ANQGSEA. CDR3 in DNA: TGCAGCGTTGTGACCGCTAGTCCTGGCTACACCTTC. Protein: CSVVTASPGYTF.

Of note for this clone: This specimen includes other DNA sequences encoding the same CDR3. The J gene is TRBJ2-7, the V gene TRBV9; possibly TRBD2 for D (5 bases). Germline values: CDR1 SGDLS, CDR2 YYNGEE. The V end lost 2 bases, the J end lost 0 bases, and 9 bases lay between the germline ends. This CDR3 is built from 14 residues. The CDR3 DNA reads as TGTGCCAGCAGCGTCGGGGTTTCCTCCTACGAGCAGTACTTC. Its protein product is CASSVGVSSYEQYF.

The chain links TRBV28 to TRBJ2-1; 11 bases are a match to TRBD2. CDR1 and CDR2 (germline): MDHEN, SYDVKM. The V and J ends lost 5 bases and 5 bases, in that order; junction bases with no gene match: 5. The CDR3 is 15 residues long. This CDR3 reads CASSPSGGRNNEQFF. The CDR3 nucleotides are TGTGCCAGCAGTCCTAGCGGGGGGAGGAACAATGAGCAGTTCTTC.

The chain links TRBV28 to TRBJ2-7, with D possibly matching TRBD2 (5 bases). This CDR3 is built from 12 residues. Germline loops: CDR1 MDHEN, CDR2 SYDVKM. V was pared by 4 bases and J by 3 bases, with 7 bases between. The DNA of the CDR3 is TGTGCCAGCAGTTGGAGGAGCTACGAGCAGTACTTC. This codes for CASSWRSYEQYF.

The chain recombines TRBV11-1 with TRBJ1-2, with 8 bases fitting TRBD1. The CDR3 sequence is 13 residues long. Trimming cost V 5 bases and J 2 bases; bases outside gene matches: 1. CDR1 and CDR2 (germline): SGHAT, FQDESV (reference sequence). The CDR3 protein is CASSRTGNYGYTF. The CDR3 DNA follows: TGTGCCAGCAGCCGGACAGGGAACTATGGCTACACCTTC.

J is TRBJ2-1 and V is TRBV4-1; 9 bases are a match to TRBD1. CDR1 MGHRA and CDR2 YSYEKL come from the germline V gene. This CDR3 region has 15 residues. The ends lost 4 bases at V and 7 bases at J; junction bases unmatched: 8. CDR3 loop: CASSPRGTGLNEQFF. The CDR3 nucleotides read TGCGCCAGCAGCCCTCGTGGGACAGGGCTAAATGAGCAGTTCTTC.

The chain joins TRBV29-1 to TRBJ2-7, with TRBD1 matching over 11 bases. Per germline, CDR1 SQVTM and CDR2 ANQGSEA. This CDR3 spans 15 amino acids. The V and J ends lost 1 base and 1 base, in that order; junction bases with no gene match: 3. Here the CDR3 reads CSVEGDRGGSYEQYF. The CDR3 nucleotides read TGCAGCGTTGAAGGGGACAGGGGGGGATCCTACGAGCAGTACTTC.

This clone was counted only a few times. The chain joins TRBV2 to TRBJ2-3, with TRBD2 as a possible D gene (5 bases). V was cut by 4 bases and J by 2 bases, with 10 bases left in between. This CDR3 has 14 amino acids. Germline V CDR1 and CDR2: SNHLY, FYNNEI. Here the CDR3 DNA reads TGTGCCAGCAGTGCGGGAAGGAACACAGATACGCAGTATTTT. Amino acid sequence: CASSAGRNTDTQYF.

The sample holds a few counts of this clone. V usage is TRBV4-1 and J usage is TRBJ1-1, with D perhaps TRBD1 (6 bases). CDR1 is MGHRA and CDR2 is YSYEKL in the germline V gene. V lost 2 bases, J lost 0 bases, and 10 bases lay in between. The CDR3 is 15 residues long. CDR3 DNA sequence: TGCGCCAGCAGCCAACGGGACACATTGAACACTGAAGCTTTCTTT. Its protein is CASSQRDTLNTEAFF.

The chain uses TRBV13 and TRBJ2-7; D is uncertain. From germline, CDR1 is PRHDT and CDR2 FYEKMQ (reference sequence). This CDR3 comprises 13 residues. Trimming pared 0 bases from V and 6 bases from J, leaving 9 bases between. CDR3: CASSLGFTSEQYF. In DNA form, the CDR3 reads TGTGCCAGCAGCTTAGGTTTTACGTCCGAGCAGTACTTC.

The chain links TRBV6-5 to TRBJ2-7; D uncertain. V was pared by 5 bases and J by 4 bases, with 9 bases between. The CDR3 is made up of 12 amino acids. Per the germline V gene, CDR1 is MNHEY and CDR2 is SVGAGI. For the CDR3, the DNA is TGTGCCAGCAGTCCCAAACCTTACGAGCAGTACTTC. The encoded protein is CASSPKPYEQYF.

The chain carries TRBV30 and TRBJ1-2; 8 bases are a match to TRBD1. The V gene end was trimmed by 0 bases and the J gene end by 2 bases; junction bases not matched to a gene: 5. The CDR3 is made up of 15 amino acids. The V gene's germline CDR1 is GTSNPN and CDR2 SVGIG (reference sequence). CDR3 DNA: TGTGCCTGGAGTGTGGACAGGGCCGAGAACTATGGCTACACCTTC. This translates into CAWSVDRAENYGYTF. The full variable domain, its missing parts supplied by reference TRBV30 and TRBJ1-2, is SQTIHQWPATLVQPVGSPLSLECTVEGTSNPNLYWYRQAAGRGLQLLFYSVGIGQISSEVPQNLSASRPQDRQFILSSKKLLLSDSGFYLCAWSVDRAENYGYTFGSGTRLTVV.

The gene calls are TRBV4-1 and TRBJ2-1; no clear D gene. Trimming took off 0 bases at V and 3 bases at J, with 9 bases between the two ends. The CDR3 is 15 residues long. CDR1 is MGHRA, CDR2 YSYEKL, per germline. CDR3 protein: CASSQDGVVYNEQFF. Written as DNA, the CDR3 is TGCGCCAGCAGCCAAGATGGGGTAGTCTACAATGAGCAGTTCTTC.

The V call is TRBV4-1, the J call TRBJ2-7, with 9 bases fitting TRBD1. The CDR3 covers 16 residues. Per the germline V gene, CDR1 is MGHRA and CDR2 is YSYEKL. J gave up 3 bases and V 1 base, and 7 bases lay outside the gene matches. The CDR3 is CASSQVYGTGIYEQYF. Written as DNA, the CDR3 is TGCGCCAGCAGCCAAGTATACGGGACAGGGATCTACGAGCAGTACTTC.

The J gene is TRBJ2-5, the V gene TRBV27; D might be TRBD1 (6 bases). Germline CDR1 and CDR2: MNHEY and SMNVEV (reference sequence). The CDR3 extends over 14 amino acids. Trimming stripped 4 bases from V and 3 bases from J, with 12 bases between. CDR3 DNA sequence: TGTGCCAGCAGTTCGCGACAGGCCGAAGAGACCCAGTACTTC. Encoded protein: CASSSRQAEETQYF.

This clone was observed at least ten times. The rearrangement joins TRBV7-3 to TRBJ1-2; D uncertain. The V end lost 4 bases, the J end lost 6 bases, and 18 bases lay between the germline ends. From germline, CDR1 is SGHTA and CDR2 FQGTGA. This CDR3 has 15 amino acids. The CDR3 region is CASSSGMGGQDGYTF. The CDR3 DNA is TGTGCCAGCAGCTCCGGAATGGGAGGGCAGGATGGCTACACCTTC.

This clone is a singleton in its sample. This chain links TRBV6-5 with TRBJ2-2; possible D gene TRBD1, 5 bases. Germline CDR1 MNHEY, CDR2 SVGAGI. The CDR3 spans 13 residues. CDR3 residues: CAISAGLAGELFF. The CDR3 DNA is TGTGCTATTTCGGCAGGGCTCGCCGGGGAGCTGTTTTTT.

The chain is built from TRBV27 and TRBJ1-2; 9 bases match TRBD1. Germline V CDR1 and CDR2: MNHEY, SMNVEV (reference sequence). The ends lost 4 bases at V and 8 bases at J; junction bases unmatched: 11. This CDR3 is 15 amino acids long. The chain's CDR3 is CASSSPRDRVRGYTF. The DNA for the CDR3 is TGTGCCAGCAGTTCTCCCCGGGACAGGGTACGGGGCTACACCTTC.

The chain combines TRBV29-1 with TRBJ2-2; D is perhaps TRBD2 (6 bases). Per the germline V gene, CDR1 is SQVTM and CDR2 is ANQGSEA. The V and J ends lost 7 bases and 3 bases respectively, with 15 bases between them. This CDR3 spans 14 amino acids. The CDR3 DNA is TGCAGCGCCCGGCGGGGTTGGGACACCGGGGAGCTGTTTTTT. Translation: CSARRGWDTGELFF.

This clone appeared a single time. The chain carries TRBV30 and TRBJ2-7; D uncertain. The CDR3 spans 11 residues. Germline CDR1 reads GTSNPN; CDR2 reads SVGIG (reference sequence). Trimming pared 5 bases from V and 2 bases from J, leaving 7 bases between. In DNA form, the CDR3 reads TGTGCCTGGGGACGGACCTACGAGCAGTACTTC. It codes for CAWGRTYEQYF.